The rows below give T cell receptor beta chains drawn from one sample of a study of blood T cells in healthy people across ages. TCRdb redid the calling of the 5' RACE reads with MiXCR, one entry per CDR3 protein. Of fewer than 1,000,000 distinct CDR3 sequences listed, around two fifths are singletons. Sequenced: blood. All receptors come from a man between 60 and 70 years old in good health. CDR3s include the opening cysteine and the closing phenylalanine or tryptophan. The D gene is left open where the match is weak. Expanded clones get a size class; other rows say once, few or many, or leave the size out.

D gene: .
V gene: TRBV5-5
J gene: TRBJ2-1
clone size: few
CDR3 DNA: TGTGCCAGCAGCCCCTTCGCGGGGGCCTCCTACAATGAGCAGTTCTTC
CDR3 protein: CASSPFAGASYNEQFF

D gene: .
V gene: TRBV20-1
J gene: TRBJ2-3
clone size: few
CDR3 DNA: TGCAGTGCGCCCCGGAGTGGTCTAGATACGCAGTATTTT
CDR3 protein: CSAPRSGLDTQYF

D gene: .
V gene: TRBV4-1
J gene: TRBJ2-5
clone size: .
CDR3 DNA: TGCGCCAGCAGCCAAGCCCACAGGGAGGCGGAGACCCAGTACTTC
CDR3 protein: CASSQAHREAETQYF

D gene: TRBD2
V gene: TRBV4-3
J gene: TRBJ2-1
clone size: .
CDR3 DNA: TGCGCCAGCAGCCAAGCTAGCGGGGGAAAGAATGAGCAGTTCTTC
CDR3 protein: CASSQASGGKNEQFF

D gene: .
V gene: TRBV18
J gene: TRBJ1-4
clone size: .
CDR3 DNA: TGTGCCAGCTCACCTAGACTGGGGGATAATGAAAAACTGTTTTTT
CDR3 protein: CASSPRLGDNEKLFF

D gene: TRBD2
V gene: TRBV20-1
J gene: TRBJ2-1
clone size: .
CDR3 DNA: TGCAGTGCTAGGAGGCCCAGCGGGGTAGTTGATGAGCAGTTCTTC
CDR3 protein: CSARRPSGVVDEQFF

D gene: TRBD2
V gene: TRBV7-2
J gene: TRBJ2-7
clone size: .
CDR3 DNA: TGTGCCAGCATCCAGACTAGCGGGGCCACTCGCTACGAGCAGTACTTC
CDR3 protein: CASIQTSGATRYEQYF

D gene: .
V gene: TRBV10-3
J gene: TRBJ2-6
clone size: .
CDR3 DNA: TGTGCCATCGGGGCCGGGGTAGGGTCTGGGGCCAACGTCCTGACTTTC
CDR3 protein: CAIGAGVGSGANVLTF

D gene: TRBD2
V gene: TRBV30
J gene: TRBJ2-1
clone size: .
CDR3 DNA: TGTGCCTGGAGTACGGGACTAGCTAACAATGAGCAGTTCTTC
CDR3 protein: CAWSTGLANNEQFF

D gene: .
V gene: TRBV7-2
J gene: TRBJ2-3
clone size: .
CDR3 DNA: TGTGCCAGCAGCTTGATCGAGCCACCAGATACGCAGTATTTT
CDR3 protein: CASSLIEPPDTQYF

D gene: .
V gene: TRBV20-1
J gene: TRBJ2-7
clone size: .
CDR3 DNA: TGCAGTGCTAGTGGGTTTGGGAACCCCTACGAGCAGTACTTC
CDR3 protein: CSASGFGNPYEQYF

D gene: .
V gene: TRBV20-1
J gene: TRBJ2-1
clone size: .
CDR3 DNA: TGCAGTGCCAGCCTTTTCGGGGCTACGGGTGAGCAGTTCTTC
CDR3 protein: CSASLFGATGEQFF

D gene: .
V gene: TRBV6-5
J gene: TRBJ2-3
clone size: few
CDR3 DNA: TGTGCCAGCAGTTACTCGAGGTCCACAGATACGCAGTATTTT
CDR3 protein: CASSYSRSTDTQYF

D gene: .
V gene: TRBV3-1
J gene: TRBJ2-7
clone size: .
CDR3 DNA: TGTGCCAGCAGCCAAGGAACGGGTTCCCACGAGCAGTACTTC
CDR3 protein: CASSQGTGSHEQYF

D gene: .
V gene: TRBV9
J gene: TRBJ2-1
clone size: few
CDR3 DNA: TGTGCCAGCAGCGTAGCGGGTGGCCCAAACAATGAGCAGTTCTTC
CDR3 protein: CASSVAGGPNNEQFF

D gene: .
V gene: TRBV29-1
J gene: TRBJ2-3
clone size: .
CDR3 DNA: TGCAGCGTCCCTTGGGGGGATACGCAGTATTTT
CDR3 protein: CSVPWGDTQYF

D gene: TRBD2
V gene: TRBV20-1
J gene: TRBJ2-1
clone size: .
CDR3 DNA: TGCAGTGCGGCGCCGGGACTAGGTTTAGTTCATGAGCAGTTCTTC
CDR3 protein: CSAAPGLGLVHEQFF

D gene: .
V gene: TRBV7-6
J gene: TRBJ2-1
clone size: .
CDR3 DNA: TGTGCCAGCTGGGCGGAGGGGACTTACAATGAGCAGTTCTTC
CDR3 protein: CASWAEGTYNEQFF

D gene: .
V gene: TRBV7-2
J gene: TRBJ1-1
clone size: few
CDR3 DNA: TGTGCCAGCAGCTTAGAAATGAGCACTGAAGCTTTCTTT
CDR3 protein: CASSLEMSTEAFF

D gene: .
V gene: TRBV5-1
J gene: TRBJ1-2
clone size: few
CDR3 DNA: TGCGCCAGCAGCTTCTTTTCTGAGAACTATGGCTACACCTTC
CDR3 protein: CASSFFSENYGYTF

D gene: .
V gene: TRBV14
J gene: TRBJ1-2
clone size: .
CDR3 DNA: TGTGCCAGCAGCTCGGACTGGTATGGCTACACCTTC
CDR3 protein: CASSSDWYGYTF